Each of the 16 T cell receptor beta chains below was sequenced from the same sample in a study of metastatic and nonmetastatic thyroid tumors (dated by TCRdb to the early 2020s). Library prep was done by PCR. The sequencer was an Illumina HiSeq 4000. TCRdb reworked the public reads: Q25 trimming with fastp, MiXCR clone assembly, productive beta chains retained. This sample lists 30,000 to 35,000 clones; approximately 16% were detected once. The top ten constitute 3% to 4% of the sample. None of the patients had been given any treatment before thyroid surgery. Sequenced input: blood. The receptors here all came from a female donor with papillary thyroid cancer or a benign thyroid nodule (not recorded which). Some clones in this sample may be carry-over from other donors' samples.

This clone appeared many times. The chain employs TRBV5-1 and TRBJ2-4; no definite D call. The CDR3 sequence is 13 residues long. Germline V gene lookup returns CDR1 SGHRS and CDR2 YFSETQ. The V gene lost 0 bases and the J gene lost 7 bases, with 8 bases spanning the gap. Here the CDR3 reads CASSLDSGNIQYF. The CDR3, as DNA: TGCGCCAGCAGCTTGGATTCCGGGAACATTCAGTACTTC.

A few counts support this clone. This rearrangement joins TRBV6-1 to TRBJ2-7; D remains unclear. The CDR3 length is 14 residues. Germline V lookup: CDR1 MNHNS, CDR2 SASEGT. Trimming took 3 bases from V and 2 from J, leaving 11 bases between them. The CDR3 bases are TGTGCCAGCAGTGACTTGTGTGGTGCCTACGAGCAGTACTTC. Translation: CASSDLCGAYEQYF.

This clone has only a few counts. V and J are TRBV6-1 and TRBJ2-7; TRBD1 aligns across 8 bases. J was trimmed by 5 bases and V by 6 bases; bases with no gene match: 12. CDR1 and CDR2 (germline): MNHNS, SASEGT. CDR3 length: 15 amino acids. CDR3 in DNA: TGTGCCAGCAGAGAAAGAGGTCAGGGGGCTGACGAGCAGTACTTC. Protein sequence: CASRERGQGADEQYF.

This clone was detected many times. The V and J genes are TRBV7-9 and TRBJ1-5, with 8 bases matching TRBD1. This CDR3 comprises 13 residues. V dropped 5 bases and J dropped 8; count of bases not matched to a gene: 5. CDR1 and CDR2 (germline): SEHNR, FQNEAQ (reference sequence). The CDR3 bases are TGTGCCAGCAGCCCAGGGGGCGGGGAGCCCCAGCATTTT. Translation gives CASSPGGGEPQHF.

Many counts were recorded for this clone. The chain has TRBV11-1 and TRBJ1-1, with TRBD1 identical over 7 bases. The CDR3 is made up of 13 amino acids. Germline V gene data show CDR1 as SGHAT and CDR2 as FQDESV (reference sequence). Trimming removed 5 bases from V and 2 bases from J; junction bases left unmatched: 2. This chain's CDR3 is CASSRDRNTEAFF. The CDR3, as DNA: TGTGCCAGCAGCCGGGACAGAAACACTGAAGCTTTCTTT. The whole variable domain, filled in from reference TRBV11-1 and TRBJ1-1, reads EAEVAQSPRYKITEKSQAVAFWCDPISGHATLYWYRQILGQGPELLVQFQDESVVDDSQLPKDRFSAERLKGVDSTLKIQPAELGDSAMYLCASSRDRNTEAFFGQGTRLTVV.

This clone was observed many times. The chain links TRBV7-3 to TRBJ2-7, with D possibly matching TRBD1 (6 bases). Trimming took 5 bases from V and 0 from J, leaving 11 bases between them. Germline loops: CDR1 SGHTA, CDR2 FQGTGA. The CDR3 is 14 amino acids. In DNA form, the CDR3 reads TGTGCCAGCAGCCCCGACAGGTACTCCTACGAGCAGTACTTC. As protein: CASSPDRYSYEQYF.

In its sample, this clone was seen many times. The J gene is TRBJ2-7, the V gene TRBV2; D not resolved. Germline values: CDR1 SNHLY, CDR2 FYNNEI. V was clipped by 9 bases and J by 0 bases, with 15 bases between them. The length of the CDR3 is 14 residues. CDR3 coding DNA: TGTGCCAGTAGCACTCATCGGAGCTCCTACGAGCAGTACTTC. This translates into CASSTHRSSYEQYF.

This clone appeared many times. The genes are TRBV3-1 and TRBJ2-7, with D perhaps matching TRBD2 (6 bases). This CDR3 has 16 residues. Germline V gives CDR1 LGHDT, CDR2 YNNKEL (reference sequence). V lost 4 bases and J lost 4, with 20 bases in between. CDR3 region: CASSRSRGGVSYEQYF. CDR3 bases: TGTGCCAGCAGCCGGTCGCGGGGTGGCGTATCGTACGAGCAGTACTTC.

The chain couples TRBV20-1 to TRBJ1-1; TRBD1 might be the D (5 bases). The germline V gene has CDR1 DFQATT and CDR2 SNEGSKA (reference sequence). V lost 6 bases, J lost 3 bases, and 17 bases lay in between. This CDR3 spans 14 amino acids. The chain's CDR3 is CSAMEGFRDTEAFF. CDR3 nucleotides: TGCAGTGCCATGGAGGGGTTCAGGGACACTGAAGCTTTCTTT.

The CDR3: CASSPVWYRDGQYF. CDR3 sequence (DNA): TGTGCCAGCAGCCCAGTCTGGTATAGGGACGGGCAGTACTTC. The rearrangement joins TRBV7-2 to TRBJ2-7; perhaps D is TRBD1 or TRBD2 (5 bases each). Trimming left V 5 bases short and J 9 bases short, with 20 bases between. Germline V gene data show CDR1 as SGHTA and CDR2 as FQGNSA. This CDR3 spans 14 amino acids.

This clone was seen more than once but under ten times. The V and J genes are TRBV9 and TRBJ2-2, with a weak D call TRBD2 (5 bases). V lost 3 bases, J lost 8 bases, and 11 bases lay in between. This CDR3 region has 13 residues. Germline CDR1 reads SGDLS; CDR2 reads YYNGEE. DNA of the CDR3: TGTGCCAGCAGCGCCGGGGTGGGAGGGGAGCTGTTTTTT. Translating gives CASSAGVGGELFF.

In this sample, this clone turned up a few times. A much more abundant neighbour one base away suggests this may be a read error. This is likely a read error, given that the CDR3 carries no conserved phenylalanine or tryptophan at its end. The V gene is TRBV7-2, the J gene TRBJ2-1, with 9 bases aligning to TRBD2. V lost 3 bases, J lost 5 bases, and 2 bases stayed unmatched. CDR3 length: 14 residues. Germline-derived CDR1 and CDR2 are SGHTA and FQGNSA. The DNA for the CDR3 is TGTGCCAGCAGCTTGACTAGCGGCAACAATGAGCAGTTCCTC. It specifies CASSLTSGNNEQFL.

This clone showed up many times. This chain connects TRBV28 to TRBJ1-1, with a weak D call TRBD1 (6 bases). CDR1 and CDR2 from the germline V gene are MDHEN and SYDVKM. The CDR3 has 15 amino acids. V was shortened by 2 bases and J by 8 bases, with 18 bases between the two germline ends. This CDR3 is CASSLGAAGAREAFF. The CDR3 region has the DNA TGTGCCAGCAGTTTAGGGGCCGCAGGGGCTCGGGAAGCTTTCTTT.

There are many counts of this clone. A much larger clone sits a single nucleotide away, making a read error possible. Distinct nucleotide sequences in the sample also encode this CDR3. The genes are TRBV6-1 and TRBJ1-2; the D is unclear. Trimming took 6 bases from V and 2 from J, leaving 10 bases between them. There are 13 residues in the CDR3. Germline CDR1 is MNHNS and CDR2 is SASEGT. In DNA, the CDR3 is TGTGCCAGCAGGATCCCATCGAACTATGGCTACACCTTC. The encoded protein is CASRIPSNYGYTF.

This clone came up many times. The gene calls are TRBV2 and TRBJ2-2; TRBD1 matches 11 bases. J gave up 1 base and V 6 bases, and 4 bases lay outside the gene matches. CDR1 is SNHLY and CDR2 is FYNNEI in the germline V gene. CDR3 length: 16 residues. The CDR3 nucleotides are TGTGCCAGCAGACCTGGGACAGGGGGGAACACCGGGGAGCTGTTTTTT. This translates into CASRPGTGGNTGELFF.

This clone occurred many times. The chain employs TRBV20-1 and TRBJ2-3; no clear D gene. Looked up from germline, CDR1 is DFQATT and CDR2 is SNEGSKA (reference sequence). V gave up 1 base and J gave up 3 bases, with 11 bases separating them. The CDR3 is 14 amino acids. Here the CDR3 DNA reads TGCAGTGCTAGAGGCAGTTTCGGTACAGATACGCAGTATTTT. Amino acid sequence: CSARGSFGTDTQYF.